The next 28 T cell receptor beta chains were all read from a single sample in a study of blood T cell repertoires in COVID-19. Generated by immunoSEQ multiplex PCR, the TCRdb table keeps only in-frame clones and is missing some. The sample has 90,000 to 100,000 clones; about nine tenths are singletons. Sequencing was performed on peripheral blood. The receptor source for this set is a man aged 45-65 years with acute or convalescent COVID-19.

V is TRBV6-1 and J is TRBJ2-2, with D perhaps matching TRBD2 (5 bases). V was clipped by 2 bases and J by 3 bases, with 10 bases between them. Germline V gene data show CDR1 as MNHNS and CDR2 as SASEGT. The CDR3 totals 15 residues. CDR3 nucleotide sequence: TGTGCCAGCAGTGAAAGTGGCGGGTACACCGGGGAGCTGTTTTTT. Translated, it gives CASSESGGYTGELFF.

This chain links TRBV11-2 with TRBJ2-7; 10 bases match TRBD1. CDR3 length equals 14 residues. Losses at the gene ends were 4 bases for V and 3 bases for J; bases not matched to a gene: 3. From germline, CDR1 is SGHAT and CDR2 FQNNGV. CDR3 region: CASSYGTGVYEQYF. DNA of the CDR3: TGTGCCAGCAGCTATGGGACAGGGGTCTACGAGCAGTACTTC.

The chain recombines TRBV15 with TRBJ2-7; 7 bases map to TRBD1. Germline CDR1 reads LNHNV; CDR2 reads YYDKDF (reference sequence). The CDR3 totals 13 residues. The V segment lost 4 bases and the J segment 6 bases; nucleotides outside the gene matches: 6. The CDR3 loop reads CATSTLGGSEQYF. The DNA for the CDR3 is TGTGCCACCAGCACCCTAGGGGGCTCCGAGCAGTACTTC.

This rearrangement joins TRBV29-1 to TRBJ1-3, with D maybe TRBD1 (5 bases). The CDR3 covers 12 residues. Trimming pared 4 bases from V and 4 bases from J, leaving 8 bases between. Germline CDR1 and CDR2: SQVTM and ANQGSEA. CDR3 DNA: TGCAGCGTTGGGAGGGGAGGAAACACCATATATTTT. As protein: CSVGRGGNTIYF.

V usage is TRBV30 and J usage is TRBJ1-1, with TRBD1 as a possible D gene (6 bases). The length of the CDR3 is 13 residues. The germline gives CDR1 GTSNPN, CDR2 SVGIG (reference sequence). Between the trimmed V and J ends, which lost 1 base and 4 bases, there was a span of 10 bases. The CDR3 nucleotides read TGTGCCTGGAGTGCCCAGGGGATCACTGAAGCTTTCTTT. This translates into CAWSAQGITEAFF.

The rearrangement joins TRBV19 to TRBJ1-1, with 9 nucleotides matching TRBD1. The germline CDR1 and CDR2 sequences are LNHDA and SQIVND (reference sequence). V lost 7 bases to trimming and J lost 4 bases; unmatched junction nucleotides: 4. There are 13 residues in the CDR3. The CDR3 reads CASMGDRATEAFF. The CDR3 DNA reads TGTGCCAGTATGGGGGACAGGGCCACTGAAGCTTTCTTT.

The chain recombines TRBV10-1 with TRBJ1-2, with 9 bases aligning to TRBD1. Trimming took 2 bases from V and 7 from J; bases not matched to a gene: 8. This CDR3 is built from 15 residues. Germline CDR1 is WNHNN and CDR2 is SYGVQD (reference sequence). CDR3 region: CASSEDRTGAGGYTF. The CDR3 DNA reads TGCGCCAGCAGTGAGGACAGGACAGGGGCGGGTGGCTACACCTTC.

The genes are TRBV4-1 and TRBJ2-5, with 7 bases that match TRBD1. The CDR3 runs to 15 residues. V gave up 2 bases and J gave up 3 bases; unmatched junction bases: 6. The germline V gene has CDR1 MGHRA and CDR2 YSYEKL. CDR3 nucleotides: TGCGCCAGCAGCCAACCGGGACAGTACAAAGAGACCCAGTACTTC. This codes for CASSQPGQYKETQYF.

CDR3 sequence: CASSLLRTSGIEETQYF. DNA for the CDR3: TGTGCCAGCAGCTTGCTGAGGACTAGCGGGATTGAAGAGACCCAGTACTTC. This chain connects TRBV5-4 to TRBJ2-5, with 12 bases that match TRBD2. The CDR3 runs to 17 residues. Germline values: CDR1 SGHNT, CDR2 YYREEE (reference sequence). V gave up 1 base and J gave up 3 bases; unmatched junction bases: 7.

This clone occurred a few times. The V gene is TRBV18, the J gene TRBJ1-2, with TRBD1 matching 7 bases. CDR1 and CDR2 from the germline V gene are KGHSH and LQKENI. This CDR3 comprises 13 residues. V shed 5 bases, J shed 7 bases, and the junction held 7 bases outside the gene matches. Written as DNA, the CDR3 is TGTGCCAGCTCAGCCGGGACAGAGTCTGGCTACACCTTC. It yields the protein CASSAGTESGYTF.

CDR3 loop: CASSLDIYSPLHF. For the CDR3, the DNA is TGTGCCAGCAGCTTGGACATTTATTCACCCCTCCACTTT. The genes are TRBV5-5 and TRBJ1-6; D unclear. V lost 0 bases, J lost 8 bases, and 6 bases lay in between. CDR3 size: 13 residues. Per the germline V gene, CDR1 is SGHKS and CDR2 is YYEKEE (reference sequence).

CDR3 amino acids: CASSYRPGYNEQFF. The CDR3 DNA follows: TGTGCCAGCAGCTACCGCCCGGGCTACAATGAGCAGTTCTTC. V usage is TRBV7-2 and J usage is TRBJ2-1; unclear D gene. Trimming pared 4 bases from V and 3 bases from J, leaving 10 bases between. The CDR3 sequence is 14 residues long. The germline V gene has CDR1 SGHTA and CDR2 FQGNSA.

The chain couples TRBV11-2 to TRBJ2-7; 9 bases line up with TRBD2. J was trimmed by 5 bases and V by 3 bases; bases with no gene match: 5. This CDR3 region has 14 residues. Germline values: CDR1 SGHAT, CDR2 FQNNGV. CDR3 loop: CASSFPGLANEQYF. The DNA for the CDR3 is TGTGCCAGCAGCTTCCCTGGACTAGCGAACGAGCAGTACTTC.

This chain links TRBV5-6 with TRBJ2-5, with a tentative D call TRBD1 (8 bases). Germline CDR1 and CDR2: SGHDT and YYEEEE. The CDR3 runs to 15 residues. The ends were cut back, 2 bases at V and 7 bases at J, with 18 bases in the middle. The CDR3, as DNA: TGTGCCAGCAGCTTAGCAGGGGGCGGGGAGGGGACCCAGTACTTC. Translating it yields CASSLAGGGEGTQYF.

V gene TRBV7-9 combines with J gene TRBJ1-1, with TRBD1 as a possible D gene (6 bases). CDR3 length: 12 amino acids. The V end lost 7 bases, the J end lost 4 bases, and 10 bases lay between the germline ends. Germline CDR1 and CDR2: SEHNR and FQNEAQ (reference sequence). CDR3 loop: CASTLGGTEAFF. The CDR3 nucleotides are TGTGCCAGCACCCTAGGGGGCACTGAAGCTTTCTTT.

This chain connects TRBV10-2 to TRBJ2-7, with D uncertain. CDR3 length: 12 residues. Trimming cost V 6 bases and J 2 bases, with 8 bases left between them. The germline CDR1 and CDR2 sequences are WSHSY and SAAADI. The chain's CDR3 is CASRDQTYEQYF. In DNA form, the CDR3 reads TGCGCCAGCAGAGATCAGACCTACGAGCAGTACTTC.

CDR3 protein: CASSRTGGLAGGSNQPQHF. CDR3 nucleotide sequence: TGTGCCAGCAGCCGAACCGGGGGGCTTGCTGGGGGTAGCAATCAGCCCCAGCATTTT. The chain carries TRBV28 and TRBJ1-5, with a weak D call TRBD1 (6 bases). Trimming shortened V by 6 bases and J by 0 bases, and 24 bases separated the two germline ends. Germline values: CDR1 MDHEN, CDR2 SYDVKM. This CDR3 spans 19 amino acids.

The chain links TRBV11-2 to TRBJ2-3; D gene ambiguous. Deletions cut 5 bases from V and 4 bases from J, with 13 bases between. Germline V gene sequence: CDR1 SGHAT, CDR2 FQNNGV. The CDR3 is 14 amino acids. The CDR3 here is CASSDTRSPDTQYF. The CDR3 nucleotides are TGTGCCAGCAGCGACACAAGGTCGCCAGATACGCAGTATTTT.

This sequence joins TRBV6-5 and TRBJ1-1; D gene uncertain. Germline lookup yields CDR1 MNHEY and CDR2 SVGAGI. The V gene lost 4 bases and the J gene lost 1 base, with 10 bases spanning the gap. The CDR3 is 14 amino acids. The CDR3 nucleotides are TGTGCCAGCAGTTGGGCCAGCCCGAACACTGAAGCTTTCTTT. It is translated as CASSWASPNTEAFF.

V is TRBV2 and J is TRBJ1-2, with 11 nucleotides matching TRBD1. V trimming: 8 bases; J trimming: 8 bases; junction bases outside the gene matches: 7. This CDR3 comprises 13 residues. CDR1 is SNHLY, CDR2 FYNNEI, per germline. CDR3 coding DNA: TGTGCCAGCGAAGGACAGGGGGCAGGCGGCTACACCTTC. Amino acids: CASEGQGAGGYTF.

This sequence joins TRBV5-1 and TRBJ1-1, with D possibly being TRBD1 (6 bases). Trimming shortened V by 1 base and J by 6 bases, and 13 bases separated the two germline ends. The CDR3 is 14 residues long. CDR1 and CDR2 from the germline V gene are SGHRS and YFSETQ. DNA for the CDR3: TGCGCCAGCAGCTTGACTTACAGGGATGCTGAAGCTTTCTTT. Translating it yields CASSLTYRDAEAFF.

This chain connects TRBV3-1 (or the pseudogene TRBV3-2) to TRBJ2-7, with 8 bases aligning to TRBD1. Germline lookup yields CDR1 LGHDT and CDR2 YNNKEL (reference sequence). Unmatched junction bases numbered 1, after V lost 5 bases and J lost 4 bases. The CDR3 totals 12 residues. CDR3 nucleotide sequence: TGTGCCAGCAGCAACAGGGGGTACGAGCAGTACTTC. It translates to CASSNRGYEQYF.

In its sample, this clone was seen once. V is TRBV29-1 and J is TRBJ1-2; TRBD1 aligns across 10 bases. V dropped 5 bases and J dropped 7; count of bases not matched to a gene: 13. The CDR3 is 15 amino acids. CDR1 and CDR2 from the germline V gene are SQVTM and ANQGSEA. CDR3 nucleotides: TGCAGCGTTTGGGGGCCGGGACAGGGGATTGCTGGCTACACCTTC. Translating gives CSVWGPGQGIAGYTF. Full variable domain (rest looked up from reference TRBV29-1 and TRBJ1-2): SAVISQKPSRDICQRGTSLTIQCQVDSQVTMMFWYRQQPGQSLTLIATANQGSEATYESGFVIDKFPISRPNLTFSTLTVSNMSPEDSSIYLCSVWGPGQGIAGYTFGSGTRLTVV.

The DNA of the CDR3 is TGCGCCAGCAGCTCCGTAGCGGGAGGGCGGAGTGACATTCAGTACTTC. It translates to CASSSVAGGRSDIQYF. The chain uses TRBV5-1 and TRBJ2-4, with TRBD2 matching over 11 bases. This CDR3 has 16 residues. The junction had 10 bases not matched to a gene; V was cut back by 3 bases and J by 8 bases. Germline CDR1 reads SGHRS; CDR2 reads YFSETQ.

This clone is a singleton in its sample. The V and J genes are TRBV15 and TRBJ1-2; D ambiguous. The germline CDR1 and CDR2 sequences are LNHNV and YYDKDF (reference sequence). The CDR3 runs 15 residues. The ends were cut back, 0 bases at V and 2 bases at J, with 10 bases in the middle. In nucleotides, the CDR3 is TGTGCCACCAGCAGAGAAGGAGCGTCGAACTATGGCTACACCTTC. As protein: CATSREGASNYGYTF.

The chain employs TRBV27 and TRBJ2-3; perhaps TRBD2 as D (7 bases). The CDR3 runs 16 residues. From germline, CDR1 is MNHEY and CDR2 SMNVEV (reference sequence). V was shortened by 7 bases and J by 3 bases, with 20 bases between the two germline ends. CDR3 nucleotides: TGTGCCAGCACCCCCGACCCAGGGGAGGGTACAGATACGCAGTATTTT. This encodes CASTPDPGEGTDTQYF.

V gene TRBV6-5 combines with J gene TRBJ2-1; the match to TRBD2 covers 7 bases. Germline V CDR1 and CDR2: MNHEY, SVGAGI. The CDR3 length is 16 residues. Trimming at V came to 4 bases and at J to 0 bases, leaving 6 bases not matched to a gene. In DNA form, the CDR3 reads TGTGCCAGCAGTTCCGGGGGGTGGGGCTCCTACAATGAGCAGTTCTTC. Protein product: CASSSGGWGSYNEQFF.

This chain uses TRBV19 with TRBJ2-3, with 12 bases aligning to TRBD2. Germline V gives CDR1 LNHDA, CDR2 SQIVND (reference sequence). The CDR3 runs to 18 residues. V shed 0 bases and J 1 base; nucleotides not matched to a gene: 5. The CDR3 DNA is TGTGCCAGTAGTATAGAGACTAGCGGGAGAAGGGGCACAGATACGCAGTATTTT. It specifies CASSIETSGRRGTDTQYF.